This passage covers 5 T cell receptor beta chains from one sample sequenced in a study of T cell repertoires in cytomegalovirus infection. MiXCR, applied by TCRdb to the reads, yields one record per CDR3 protein. The table has 250,000 to 300,000 distinct CDR3 sequences, about 17% seen once; the top ten hold around 47%. The source material was CD8+ T cells from PBMCs. The receptors here all came from a human donor in good health (CMV status not recorded). Some clones in this sample may be carry-over from other donors' samples.

The rearrangement joins TRBV6-1 to TRBJ2-2; D is possibly TRBD1 (6 bases). Germline V CDR1 and CDR2: MNHNS, SASEGT. The CDR3 is made up of 16 amino acids. The germline V and J ends were trimmed by 6 bases and 4 bases, with 18 bases remaining between them. The CDR3 DNA reads TGTGCCAGCAGAAGATCCGGGACACCGACCACCGGGGAGCTGTTTTTT. Translated, it gives CASRRSGTPTTGELFF.

This clonotype occurred many times. The chain uses TRBV12-3 or TRBV12-4 and TRBJ2-7; TRBD1 or TRBD2 may be the D gene (6 bases each). Trimming shortened V by 7 bases and J by 7 bases, and 17 bases separated the two germline ends. There are 13 residues in the CDR3. The CDR3 DNA reads as TGTGCCAGCAATCCGGCAGGGGCGGGGGAGCAGTACTTC. Translation: CASNPAGAGEQYF.

This clonotype was seen at least ten times. The chain carries TRBV7-8 and TRBJ1-1; D might be TRBD1 (5 bases). Germline assignment: CDR1 SGHVS and CDR2 FQNEAQ. Trimming pared 6 bases from V and 1 base from J, leaving 12 bases between. This CDR3 has 14 residues. CDR3 sequence reads: CASRAGYPNTEAFF. CDR3 sequence (DNA): TGTGCCAGCAGGGCAGGGTATCCGAACACTGAAGCTTTCTTT.

This clonotype was counted a single time. The V gene is TRBV7-4, the J gene TRBJ2-7, with D possibly TRBD1 on 5 matching bases. V gave up 4 bases and J gave up 1 base, with 11 bases separating them. The CDR3 has 14 amino acids. Germline V gives CDR1 SGHVT, CDR2 SQSDAQ. This CDR3 reads CASSWQGASYEQYF. The DNA of the CDR3 is TGTGCCAGCAGCTGGCAGGGCGCATCCTACGAGCAGTACTTC.

The table lists this clonotype with many counts. As DNA, the CDR3 is TGTGCCAGCAGGCGGCCGGGACAGATGAACACTGAAGCTTTCTTT. Translated: CASRRPGQMNTEAFF. This chain joins TRBV6-2 or TRBV6-3 and TRBJ1-1; TRBD1 matches at 7 bases. This CDR3 region has 15 residues. J gave up 0 bases and V 6 bases, and 7 bases lay outside the gene matches. Per the germline V gene, CDR1 is MNHEY and CDR2 is SVGEGT.